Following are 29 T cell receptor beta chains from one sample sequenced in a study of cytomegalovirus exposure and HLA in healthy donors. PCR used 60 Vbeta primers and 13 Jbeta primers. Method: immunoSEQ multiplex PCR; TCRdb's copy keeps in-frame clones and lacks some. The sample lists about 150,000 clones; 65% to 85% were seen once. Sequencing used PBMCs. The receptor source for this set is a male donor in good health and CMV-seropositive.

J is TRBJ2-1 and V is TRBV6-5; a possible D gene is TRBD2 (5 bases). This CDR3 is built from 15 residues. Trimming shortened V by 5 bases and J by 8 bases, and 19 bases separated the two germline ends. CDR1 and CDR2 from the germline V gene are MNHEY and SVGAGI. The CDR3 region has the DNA TGTGCCAGCAGTACCCGAAGTAGGGCGCGGGATGAGCAGTTCTTC. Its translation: CASSTRSRARDEQFF.

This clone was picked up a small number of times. The CDR3 region has the DNA TGTGCCAGCAGCCAAGAAGGGGCTTTCCTGACTTTC. Protein: CASSQEGAFLTF. The chain uses TRBV4-2 and TRBJ2-6; D might be TRBD1 (5 bases). The CDR3 is 12 amino acids. Germline loops: CDR1 LGHNA, CDR2 YNFKEQ. The V end was cut by 0 bases, the J end by 14 bases, with 8 bases between.

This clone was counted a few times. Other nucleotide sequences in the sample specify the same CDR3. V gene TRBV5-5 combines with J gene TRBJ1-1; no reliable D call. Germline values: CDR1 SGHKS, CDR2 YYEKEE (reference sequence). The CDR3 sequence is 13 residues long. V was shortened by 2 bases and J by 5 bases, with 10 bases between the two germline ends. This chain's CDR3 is CASSFQTGTEAFF. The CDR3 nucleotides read TGTGCCAGCAGCTTCCAGACGGGTACTGAAGCTTTCTTT. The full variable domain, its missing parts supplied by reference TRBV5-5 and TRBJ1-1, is DAGVTQSPTHLIKTRGQQVTLRCSPISGHKSVSWYQQVLGQGPQFIFQYYEKEERGRGNFPDRFSARQFPNYSSELNVNALLLGDSALYLCASSFQTGTEAFFGQGTRLTVV.

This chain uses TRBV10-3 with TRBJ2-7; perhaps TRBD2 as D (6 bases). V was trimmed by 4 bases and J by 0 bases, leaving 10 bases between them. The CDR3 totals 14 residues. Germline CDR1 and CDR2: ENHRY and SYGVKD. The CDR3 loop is CAISVRESSYEQYF. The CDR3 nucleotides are TGTGCCATCAGTGTACGGGAGAGCTCCTACGAGCAGTACTTC.

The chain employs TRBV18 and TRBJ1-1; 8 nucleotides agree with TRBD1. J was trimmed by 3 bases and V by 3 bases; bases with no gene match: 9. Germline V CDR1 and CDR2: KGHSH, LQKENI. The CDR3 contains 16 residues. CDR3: CASSPLSSTGDTEAFF. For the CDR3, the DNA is TGTGCCAGCTCACCCCTGTCCTCGACAGGGGACACTGAAGCTTTCTTT. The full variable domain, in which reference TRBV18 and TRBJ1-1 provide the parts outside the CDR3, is NAGVMQNPRHLVRRRGQEARLRCSPMKGHSHVYWYRQLPEEGLKFMVYLQKENIIDESGMPKERFSAEFPKEGPSILRIQQVVRGDSAAYFCASSPLSSTGDTEAFFGQGTRLTVV.

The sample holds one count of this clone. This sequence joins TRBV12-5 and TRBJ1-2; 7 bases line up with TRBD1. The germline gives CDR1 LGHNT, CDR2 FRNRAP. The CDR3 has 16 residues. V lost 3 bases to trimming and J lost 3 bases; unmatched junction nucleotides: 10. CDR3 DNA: TGTGCTAGTGGTTTTCCAGACAGGGCGAGGGACTATGGCTACACCTTC. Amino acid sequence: CASGFPDRARDYGYTF.

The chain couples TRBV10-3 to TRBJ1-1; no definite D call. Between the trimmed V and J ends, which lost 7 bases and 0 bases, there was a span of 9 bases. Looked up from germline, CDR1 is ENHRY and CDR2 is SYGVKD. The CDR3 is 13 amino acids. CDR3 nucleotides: TGTGCCATCAATCGGGTCTTGAACACTGAAGCTTTCTTT. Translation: CAINRVLNTEAFF.

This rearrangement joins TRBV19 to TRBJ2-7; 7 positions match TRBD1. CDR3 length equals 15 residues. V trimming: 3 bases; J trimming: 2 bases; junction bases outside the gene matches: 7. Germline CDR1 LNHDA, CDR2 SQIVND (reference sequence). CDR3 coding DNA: TGTGCCAGTAGTATTGGACAGGTCTTAGCCTACGAGCAGTACTTC. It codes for CASSIGQVLAYEQYF.

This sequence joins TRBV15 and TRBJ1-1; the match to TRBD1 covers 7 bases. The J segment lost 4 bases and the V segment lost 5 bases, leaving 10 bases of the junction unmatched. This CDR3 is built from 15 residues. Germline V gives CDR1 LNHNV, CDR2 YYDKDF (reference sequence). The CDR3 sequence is CATSLGGGWGTEAFF. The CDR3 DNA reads TGTGCCACCAGCCTTGGAGGGGGCTGGGGCACTGAAGCTTTCTTT.

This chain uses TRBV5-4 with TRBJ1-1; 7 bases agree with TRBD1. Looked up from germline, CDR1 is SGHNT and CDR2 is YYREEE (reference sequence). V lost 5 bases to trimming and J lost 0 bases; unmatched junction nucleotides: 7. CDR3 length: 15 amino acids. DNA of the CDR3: TGTGCCAGCAGTAAACGGGACAGCTTGAACACTGAAGCTTTCTTT. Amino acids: CASSKRDSLNTEAFF.

CDR3 DNA: TGTGCCAGCAGCTACGACAATGAGCAGTTCTTC. As protein: CASSYDNEQFF. The rearrangement links TRBV2 to TRBJ2-1, with D uncertain. The ends were cut back, 6 bases at V and 5 bases at J, with 5 bases in the middle. The CDR3 has 11 amino acids. From germline, CDR1 is SNHLY and CDR2 FYNNEI.

CDR3 region: CARSLWSYCAKNIQYF. The CDR3 DNA follows: TGTGCCAGAAGCTTGTGGTCCTATTGTGCCAAAAACATTCAGTACTTC. The chain couples TRBV5-3 to TRBJ2-4; D is uncertain. Being an ORF, TRBV5-3 has a function that is uncertain. V was shortened by 1 base and J by 1 base, with 12 bases between the two germline ends. The CDR3 extends over 16 amino acids.

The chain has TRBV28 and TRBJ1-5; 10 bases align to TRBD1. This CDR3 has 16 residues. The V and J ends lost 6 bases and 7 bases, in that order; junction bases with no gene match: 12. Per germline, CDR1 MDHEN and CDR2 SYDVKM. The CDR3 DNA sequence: TGTGCCAGCAGGACGCCCGGGACAGGGGTTGGCCAGCCCCAGCATTTT. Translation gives CASRTPGTGVGQPQHF.

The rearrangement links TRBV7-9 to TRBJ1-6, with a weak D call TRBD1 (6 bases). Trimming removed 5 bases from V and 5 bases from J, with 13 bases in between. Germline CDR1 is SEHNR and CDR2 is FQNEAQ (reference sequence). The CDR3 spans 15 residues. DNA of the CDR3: TGTGCCAGCAGCCCCCGCGGGGGCAATAATTCACCCCTCCACTTT. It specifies CASSPRGGNNSPLHF.

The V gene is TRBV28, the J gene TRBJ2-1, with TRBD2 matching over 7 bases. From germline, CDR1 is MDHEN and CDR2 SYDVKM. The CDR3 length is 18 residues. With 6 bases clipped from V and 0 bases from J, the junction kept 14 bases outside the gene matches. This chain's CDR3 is CASSFSGWGGSSYNEQFF. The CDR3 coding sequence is TGTGCCAGCAGCTTCAGCGGTTGGGGGGGAAGCTCCTACAATGAGCAGTTCTTC.

The CDR3 nucleotides are TGCGCCAGCAGCCCCGACAGTGTGCCTGGAAACACCATATATTTT. Translating gives CASSPDSVPGNTIYF. The chain links TRBV10-2 to TRBJ1-3; D is possibly TRBD1 (5 bases). This CDR3 is 15 amino acids long. Per germline, CDR1 WSHSY and CDR2 SAAADI. Trimming took off 6 bases at V and 2 bases at J, with 14 bases between the two ends.

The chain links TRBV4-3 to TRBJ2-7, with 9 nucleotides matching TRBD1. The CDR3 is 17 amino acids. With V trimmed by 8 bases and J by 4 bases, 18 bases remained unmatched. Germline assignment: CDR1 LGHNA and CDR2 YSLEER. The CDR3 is CASVLKSRDREPYEQYF. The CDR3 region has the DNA TGCGCCAGCGTCCTAAAGAGCCGGGACAGGGAACCTTACGAGCAGTACTTC.

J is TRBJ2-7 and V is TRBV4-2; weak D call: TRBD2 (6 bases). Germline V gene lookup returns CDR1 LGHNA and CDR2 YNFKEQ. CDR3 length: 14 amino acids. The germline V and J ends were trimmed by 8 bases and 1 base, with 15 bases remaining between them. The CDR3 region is CASQREVTSYEQYF. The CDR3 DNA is TGTGCCAGCCAAAGGGAGGTGACATCCTACGAGCAGTACTTC.

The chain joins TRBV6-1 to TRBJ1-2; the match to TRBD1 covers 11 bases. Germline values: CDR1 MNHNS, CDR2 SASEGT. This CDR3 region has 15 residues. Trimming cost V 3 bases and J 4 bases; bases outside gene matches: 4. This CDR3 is CASSEAGTGGYGYTF. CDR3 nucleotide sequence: TGTGCCAGCAGTGAGGCCGGGACAGGGGGCTATGGCTACACCTTC.

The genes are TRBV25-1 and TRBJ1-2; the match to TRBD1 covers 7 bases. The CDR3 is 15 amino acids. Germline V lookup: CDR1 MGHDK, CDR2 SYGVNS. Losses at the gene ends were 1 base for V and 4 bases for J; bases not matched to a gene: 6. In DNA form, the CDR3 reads TGTGCCAGCAGTGAATTCAAGGGGGCAGGCTATGGCTACACCTTC. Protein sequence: CASSEFKGAGYGYTF.

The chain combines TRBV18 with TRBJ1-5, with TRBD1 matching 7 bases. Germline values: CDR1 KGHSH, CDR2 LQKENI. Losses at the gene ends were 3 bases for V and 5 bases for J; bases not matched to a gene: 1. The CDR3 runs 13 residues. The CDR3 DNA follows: TGTGCCAGCTCACCTCAGGGGGATCAGCCCCAGCATTTT. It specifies CASSPQGDQPQHF.

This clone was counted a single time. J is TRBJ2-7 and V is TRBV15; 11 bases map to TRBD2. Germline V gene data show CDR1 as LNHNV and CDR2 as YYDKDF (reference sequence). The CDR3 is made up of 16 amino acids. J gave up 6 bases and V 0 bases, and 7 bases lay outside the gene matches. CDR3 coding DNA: TGTGCCACCAGCAGAGATACTAGCGGGAGAGTACCCGAGCAGTACTTC. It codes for CATSRDTSGRVPEQYF.

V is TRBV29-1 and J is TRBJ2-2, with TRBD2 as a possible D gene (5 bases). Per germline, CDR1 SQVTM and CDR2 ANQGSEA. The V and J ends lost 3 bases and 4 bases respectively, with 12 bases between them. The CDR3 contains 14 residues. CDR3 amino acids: CSVDFLAGTGELFF. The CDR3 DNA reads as TGCAGCGTTGACTTCCTAGCAGGCACCGGGGAGCTGTTTTTT.

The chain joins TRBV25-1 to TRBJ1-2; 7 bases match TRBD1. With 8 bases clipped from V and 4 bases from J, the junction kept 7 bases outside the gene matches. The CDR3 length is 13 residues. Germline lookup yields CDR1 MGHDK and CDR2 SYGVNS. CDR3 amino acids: CASRGQPSYGYTF. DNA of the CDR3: TGTGCCAGCCGGGGACAGCCGAGCTATGGCTACACCTTC.

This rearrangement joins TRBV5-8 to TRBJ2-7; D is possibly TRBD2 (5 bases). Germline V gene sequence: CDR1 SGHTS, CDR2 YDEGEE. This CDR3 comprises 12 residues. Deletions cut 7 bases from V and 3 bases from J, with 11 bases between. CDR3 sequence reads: CASVREGYEQYF. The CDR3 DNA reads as TGTGCCAGCGTGAGAGAGGGCTACGAGCAGTACTTC.

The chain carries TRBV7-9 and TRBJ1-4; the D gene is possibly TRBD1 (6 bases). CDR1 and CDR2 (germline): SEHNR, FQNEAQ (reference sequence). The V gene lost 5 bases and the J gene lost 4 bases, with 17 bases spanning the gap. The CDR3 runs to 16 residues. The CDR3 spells CASSGFSDRFNEKLFF. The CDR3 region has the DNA TGTGCCAGCAGCGGGTTTTCCGACAGGTTTAATGAAAAACTGTTTTTT.

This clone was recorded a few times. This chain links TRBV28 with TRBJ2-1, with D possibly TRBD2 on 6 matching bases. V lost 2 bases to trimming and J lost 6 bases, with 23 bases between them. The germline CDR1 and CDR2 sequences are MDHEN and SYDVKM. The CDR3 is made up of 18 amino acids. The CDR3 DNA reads TGTGCCAGCAGTTTACCCCCGTGGGGGGTTAGCTTACGCAATGAGCAGTTCTTC. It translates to CASSLPPWGVSLRNEQFF. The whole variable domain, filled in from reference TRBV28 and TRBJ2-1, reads DVKVTQSSRYLVKRTGEKVFLECVQDMDHENMFWYRQDPGLGLRLIYFSYDVKMKEKGDIPEGYSVSREKKERFSLILESASTNQTSMYLCASSLPPWGVSLRNEQFFGPGTRLTVL.

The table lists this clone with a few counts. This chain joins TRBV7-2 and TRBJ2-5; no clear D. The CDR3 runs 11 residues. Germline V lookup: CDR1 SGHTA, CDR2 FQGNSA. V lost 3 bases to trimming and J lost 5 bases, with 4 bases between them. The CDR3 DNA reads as TGTGCCAGCAGCTTCTCGGAGACCCAGTACTTC. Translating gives CASSFSETQYF. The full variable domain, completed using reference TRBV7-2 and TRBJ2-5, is GAGVSQSPSNKVTEKGKDVELRCDPISGHTALYWYRQSLGQGLEFLIYFQGNSAPDKSGLPSDRFSAERTGGSVSTLTIQRTQQEDSAVYLCASSFSETQYFGPGTRLLVL.

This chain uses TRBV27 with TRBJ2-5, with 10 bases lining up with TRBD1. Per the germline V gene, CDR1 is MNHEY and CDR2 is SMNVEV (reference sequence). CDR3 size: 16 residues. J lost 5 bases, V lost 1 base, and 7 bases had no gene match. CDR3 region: CASSLLGQGPAETQYF. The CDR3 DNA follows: TGTGCCAGCAGTTTATTGGGACAGGGGCCGGCGGAGACCCAGTACTTC.